This entry lists 11 T cell receptor beta chains sequenced from one sample in a study of blood T cells in healthy people across ages. With a J-beta primer mix and a sample-barcoded 5' primer, a second PCR ran about 6 to 11 cycles. TCRdb re-called the 5' RACE reads through MiXCR, storing one row per CDR3 protein. Counted here are around 800,000 distinct CDR3 sequences, around a quarter occurring once; the ten biggest clones make up about 3%. A further study also used this sample, focusing on T cells of mothers and their children.

The source material was blood. The receptor set was obtained from a boy younger than 18 in good health.

The chain links TRBV5-1 to TRBJ1-2, with D uncertain. The CDR3 runs 15 residues. Germline V gene sequence: CDR1 SGHRS, CDR2 YFSETQ. Trimming took off 2 bases at V and 2 bases at J, with 13 bases between the two ends. The CDR3 loop reads CASSFSSQKNYGYTF. The CDR3 coding sequence is TGCGCCAGCAGCTTTTCATCCCAAAAAAACTATGGCTACACCTTC.

The table lists this clonotype with a few counts. The chain couples TRBV29-1 to TRBJ2-1; D might be TRBD2 (6 bases). The CDR3 is 13 residues long. The V end was cut by 4 bases, the J end by 8 bases, with 15 bases between. Germline lookup yields CDR1 SQVTM and CDR2 ANQGSEA. The CDR3 sequence: CSVARLDSDEQFF. In DNA form, the CDR3 reads TGCAGCGTTGCTAGACTAGATTCTGATGAGCAGTTCTTC.

This clonotype was observed a few times. The rearrangement links TRBV20-1 to TRBJ2-3, with D unresolved. Germline values: CDR1 DFQATT, CDR2 SNEGSKA (reference sequence). This CDR3 region has 16 residues. The V gene lost 1 base and the J gene lost 2 bases, with 16 bases spanning the gap. CDR3 bases: TGCAGTGCTAGAGCTAGGGCCCAACAATACACAGATACGCAGTATTTT. Translating it yields CSARARAQQYTDTQYF.

The chain has TRBV13 and TRBJ2-5; unclear D gene. Germline CDR1 reads PRHDT; CDR2 reads FYEKMQ (reference sequence). V was trimmed by 4 bases and J by 1 base, leaving 10 bases between them. The CDR3 extends over 14 amino acids. CDR3 region: CASSSQWPQETQYF. CDR3 sequence (DNA): TGTGCCAGCAGCTCTCAGTGGCCCCAAGAGACCCAGTACTTC.

The chain joins TRBV28 to TRBJ2-7; D call uncertain. The CDR3 has 18 residues. CDR1 MDHEN and CDR2 SYDVKM come from the germline V gene. Trimming pared 2 bases from V and 0 bases from J, leaving 20 bases between. Here the CDR3 DNA reads TGTGCCAGCAGTTTAATCGGTAGCTTCACCTCCCCCTCCTACGAGCAGTACTTC. It is translated as CASSLIGSFTSPSYEQYF.

This clonotype has only a few counts. The DNA of the CDR3 is TGCGCCAGCAGCTCGGGACTGACCCCCAATGAGCAGTTCTTC. Its translation: CASSSGLTPNEQFF. This rearrangement joins TRBV5-1 to TRBJ2-1; D might be TRBD2 (6 bases). The CDR3 extends over 14 amino acids. Trimming cost V 3 bases and J 6 bases, with 13 bases left between them. Germline loops: CDR1 SGHRS, CDR2 YFSETQ.

V is TRBV6-6 and J is TRBJ2-3; 11 bases agree with TRBD1. The CDR3 has 16 amino acids. V shed 6 bases and J 3 bases; nucleotides not matched to a gene: 8. CDR1 and CDR2 (germline): MNHNY, SVGAGI (reference sequence). CDR3 loop: CASSWTGGARTDTQYF. DNA for the CDR3: TGTGCCAGCAGCTGGACAGGGGGCGCCAGGACAGATACGCAGTATTTT.

The sample holds a few counts of this clonotype. The J gene is TRBJ2-4, the V gene TRBV3-1; D gene ambiguous. Trimming stripped 4 bases from V and 9 bases from J, with 13 bases between. The CDR3 covers 13 residues. Germline CDR1 and CDR2: LGHDT and YNNKEL (reference sequence). CDR3 in amino acids: CASSPNGAGIQYF. In DNA, the CDR3 is TGTGCCAGCAGCCCCAACGGAGCCGGCATTCAGTACTTC. The full variable domain, in which reference TRBV3-1 and TRBJ2-4 provide the parts outside the CDR3, is DTAVSQTPKYLVTQMGNDKSIKCEQNLGHDTMYWYKQDSKKFLKIMFSYNNKELIINETVPNRFSPKSPDKAHLNLHINSLELGDSAVYFCASSPNGAGIQYFGAGTRLSVL.

This clonotype occurred a few times. This chain connects TRBV2 to TRBJ2-7, with no clear D. The CDR3 covers 14 residues. The germline V and J ends were trimmed by 2 bases and 7 bases, with 15 bases remaining between them. CDR1 and CDR2 (germline): SNHLY, FYNNEI. As DNA, the CDR3 is TGTGCCAGCAGTGAAAACCCCGTAGAGAGGGAGCAGTACTTC. Protein product: CASSENPVEREQYF.

This clonotype was counted between two and nine times. V gene TRBV5-1 combines with J gene TRBJ2-2; no clear D. Germline V gives CDR1 SGHRS, CDR2 YFSETQ. V was pared by 1 base and J by 4 bases, with 5 bases between. The CDR3 length is 13 residues. The CDR3, as DNA: TGCGCCAGCAGCTTGCGGATCACCGGGGAGCTGTTTTTT. Translating it yields CASSLRITGELFF.

The chain combines TRBV2 with TRBJ1-4, with TRBD1 matching 8 bases. The CDR3 extends over 14 amino acids. Unmatched junction bases numbered 8, after V lost 6 bases and J lost 8 bases. Germline V gene data show CDR1 as SNHLY and CDR2 as FYNNEI. CDR3 amino acids: CASSKQGVGEKLFF. In DNA, the CDR3 is TGTGCCAGCAGCAAACAGGGGGTCGGGGAAAAACTGTTTTTT.